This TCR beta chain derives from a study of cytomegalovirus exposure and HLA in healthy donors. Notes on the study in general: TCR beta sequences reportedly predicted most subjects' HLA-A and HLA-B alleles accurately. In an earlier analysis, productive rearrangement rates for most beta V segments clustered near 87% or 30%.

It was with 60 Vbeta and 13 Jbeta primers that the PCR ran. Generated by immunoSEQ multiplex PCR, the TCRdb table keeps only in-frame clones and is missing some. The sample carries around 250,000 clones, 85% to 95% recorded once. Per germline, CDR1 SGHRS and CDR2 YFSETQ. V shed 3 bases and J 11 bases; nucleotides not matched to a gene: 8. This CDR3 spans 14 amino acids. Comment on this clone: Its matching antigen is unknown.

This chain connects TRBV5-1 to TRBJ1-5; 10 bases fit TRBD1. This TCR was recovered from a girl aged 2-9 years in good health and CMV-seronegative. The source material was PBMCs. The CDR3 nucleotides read TGCGCCAGCAGCTCCCGGGACAGGGGTTGGGCCCAGCATTTT. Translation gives CASSSRDRGWAQHF.